The next 20 T cell receptor beta chains were all read from a single sample in a study of T cell responses to AZD1222 COVID-19 vaccine. TCRdb keeps only in-frame clones here, not all; method: immunoSEQ multiplex PCR. The repertoire holds approximately 100,000 clones, with around 90% as singletons. The specimen comprised peripheral blood, sampled on day 0 of AZD1222 vaccination. The source is an adult in good health.

The V call is TRBV19, the J call TRBJ1-1; 9 bases agree with TRBD1. The junction had 8 bases not matched to a gene; V was cut back by 7 bases and J by 5 bases. This CDR3 spans 14 amino acids. Looked up from germline, CDR1 is LNHDA and CDR2 is SQIVND (reference sequence). CDR3 in amino acids: CASTLGDRETEAFF. For the CDR3, the DNA is TGTGCCAGTACCCTCGGGGACAGGGAAACTGAAGCTTTCTTT.

CDR3 sequence reads: CASGQVLDYGYTF. The CDR3 nucleotides are TGTGCCAGCGGACAGGTTTTAGACTATGGCTACACCTTC. This sequence joins TRBV12-3 or TRBV12-4 and TRBJ1-2, with 7 bases lining up with TRBD1. J was trimmed by 3 bases and V by 8 bases; bases with no gene match: 6. The CDR3 is 13 amino acids.

This chain connects TRBV3-1 (or the pseudogene TRBV3-2) to TRBJ2-4; D remains ambiguous. Germline V gives CDR1 LGHDT, CDR2 YNNKEL (reference sequence). This CDR3 is 13 amino acids long. Trimming shortened V by 6 bases and J by 5 bases, and 11 bases separated the two germline ends. Here the CDR3 reads CASRGAGQNIQYF. In DNA form, the CDR3 reads TGTGCCAGCAGGGGCGCCGGCCAAAACATTCAGTACTTC.

J is TRBJ2-2 and V is TRBV11-1, with TRBD2 as a possible D gene (5 bases). V dropped 8 bases and J dropped 0 bases, with 16 bases sitting between them. The germline CDR1 and CDR2 sequences are SGHAT and FQDESV (reference sequence). The CDR3 loop spans 16 amino acids. The CDR3 DNA reads TGTGCCAGCCGCCACGGTGCGGGCACGAACACCGGGGAGCTGTTTTTT. Translation gives CASRHGAGTNTGELFF.

This clone was picked up one time. The chain couples TRBV19 to TRBJ2-1; the D gene is possibly TRBD2 (5 bases). Germline loops: CDR1 LNHDA, CDR2 SQIVND (reference sequence). V lost 10 bases and J 5 bases, leaving 15 bases between the germline ends. There are 13 residues in the CDR3. This chain's CDR3 is CATQLGSDNEQFF. The CDR3 nucleotides read TGTGCCACTCAACTAGGATCAGACAATGAGCAGTTCTTC.

This clone was observed a handful of times. The chain couples TRBV19 to TRBJ1-2; no clear D. The length of the CDR3 is 14 residues. The V end was cut by 2 bases, the J end by 0 bases, with 7 bases between. Germline CDR1 and CDR2: LNHDA and SQIVND (reference sequence). This CDR3 is CASSIWESNYGYTF. CDR3 DNA sequence: TGTGCCAGTAGTATATGGGAGTCTAACTATGGCTACACCTTC.

The gene calls are TRBV3-1 (or the pseudogene TRBV3-2) and TRBJ1-1; possible D gene TRBD1, 5 bases. The CDR3 has 15 residues. Trimming removed 6 bases at V and 10 bases at J, with 24 bases between. Germline CDR1 reads LGHDT; CDR2 reads YNNKEL (reference sequence). CDR3 sequence: CASRPSDRPTYRAFF. CDR3 DNA sequence: TGTGCCAGCAGACCTTCCGACAGACCGACGTATAGAGCTTTCTTT.

The genes are TRBV10-2 and TRBJ2-7, with 7 bases lining up with TRBD2. Germline assignment: CDR1 WSHSY and CDR2 SAAADI. V lost 4 bases and J lost 4; bases outside the gene matches: 7. The CDR3 covers 14 residues. CDR3 in DNA: TGCGCCAGCAGTGGGGCTAGCGGAGGGTACGAGCAGTACTTC. It yields the protein CASSGASGGYEQYF.

This clone was seen a handful of times. The rearrangement uses TRBV19 and TRBJ2-7, with 10 bases aligning to TRBD2. CDR1 is LNHDA, CDR2 SQIVND, per germline (reference sequence). The V gene end was trimmed by 7 bases and the J gene end by 6 bases; junction bases not matched to a gene: 9. The CDR3 is 14 amino acids. DNA for the CDR3: TGTGCCAGTACACCTAGCGGGAGTTCCCGCGAGCAGTACTTC. This gives the protein CASTPSGSSREQYF.

As to this clone: No DNA is shown, since the ends of the CDR3 on it are uncertain; the CDR3 is the one TCRdb lists. This sequence joins TRBV6-5 and TRBJ2-5; TRBD2 reflects the table's D call only, with no check against the DNA. A total of 14 residues make up the CDR3, ends included. Germline V CDR1 and CDR2: MNHEY, SVGAGI. The CDR3 reads CASSSSGSGKTQYF.

The chain carries TRBV6-5 and TRBJ2-7, with D possibly called TRBD1 or TRBD2 (5 bases each). Germline V gives CDR1 MNHEY, CDR2 SVGAGI. The CDR3 has 14 residues. Trimming removed 0 bases at V and 7 bases at J, with 13 bases between. The CDR3 nucleotides are TGTGCCAGCAGTTACTCGGCTCGGGGCAGGGAGCAGTACTTC. Translated: CASSYSARGREQYF.

The rearrangement uses TRBV5-1 and TRBJ2-1; TRBD1 matches at 7 bases. Germline CDR1 reads SGHRS; CDR2 reads YFSETQ. The CDR3 contains 16 residues. After removal of 4 bases from V and 0 bases from J, the junction contained 7 bases not matched to a gene. CDR3 DNA: TGCGCCAGCAGCCCAGAGACAGGGAGCTCCTACAATGAGCAGTTCTTC. Translation gives CASSPETGSSYNEQFF.

The V call is TRBV28, the J call TRBJ1-4; the match to TRBD1 covers 9 bases. The V and J ends lost 5 bases and 7 bases, in that order; junction bases with no gene match: 5. CDR1 is MDHEN and CDR2 is SYDVKM in the germline V gene. The CDR3 covers 14 residues. The CDR3 sequence: CASSHTGGGEKLFF. The DNA of the CDR3 is TGTGCCAGCAGTCATACAGGGGGCGGTGAAAAACTGTTTTTT. The variable domain in full, with the rest retrieved from reference TRBV28 and TRBJ1-4, is DVKVTQSSRYLVKRTGEKVFLECVQDMDHENMFWYRQDPGLGLRLIYFSYDVKMKEKGDIPEGYSVSREKKERFSLILESASTNQTSMYLCASSHTGGGEKLFFGSGTQLSVL.

This clone came up a few times. The chain combines TRBV4-1 with TRBJ1-3, with D perhaps TRBD1 (5 bases). The germline CDR1 and CDR2 sequences are MGHRA and YSYEKL. Trimming cost V 0 bases and J 2 bases, with 11 bases left between them. The length of the CDR3 is 16 residues. CDR3 sequence: CASSQDRVNPGNTIYF. CDR3 DNA sequence: TGCGCCAGCAGCCAAGACAGGGTGAATCCTGGAAACACCATATATTTT.

The count of this clone is one. The same CDR3 can be traced to other DNA sequences in this sample. In nucleotides, the CDR3 is TGTGCCAGCAGTTTAGGGGGTTCCTACGAGCAGTACTTC. Amino acid sequence: CASSLGGSYEQYF. The J gene is TRBJ2-7, the V gene TRBV28; D may correspond to TRBD1 or TRBD2 (5 bases each). In germline, CDR1 is MDHEN, CDR2 SYDVKM. The CDR3 has 13 residues. Trimming took off 2 bases at V and 1 base at J, with 6 bases between the two ends.

The chain links TRBV7-2 to TRBJ2-5, with TRBD2 matching 7 bases. The CDR3 runs 13 residues. With 4 bases clipped from V and 6 bases from J, the junction kept 5 bases outside the gene matches. CDR1 and CDR2 (germline): SGHTA, FQGNSA. CDR3 residues: CASSSGGGQTQYF. CDR3 nucleotide sequence: TGTGCCAGCAGCTCCGGGGGAGGGCAGACCCAGTACTTC.

This clone was recorded a few times. The same CDR3 arises from other DNA sequences in this sample as well. This chain joins TRBV12-3 or TRBV12-4 and TRBJ2-1; possibly TRBD2 for D (6 bases). CDR3 size: 11 residues. Trimming removed 4 bases from V and 9 bases from J, with 7 bases in between. CDR3 DNA: TGTGCCAGCAGTTCCGGGGGTGAGCAGTTCTTC. Its translation: CASSSGGEQFF.

The genes are TRBV28 and TRBJ1-2; TRBD1 agrees at 8 bases. V was pared by 6 bases and J by 4 bases, with 10 bases of the junction left unmatched. Germline loops: CDR1 MDHEN, CDR2 SYDVKM. CDR3 size: 15 residues. The CDR3 here is CASSSGQGTPYGYTF. Here the CDR3 DNA reads TGTGCCAGCAGCTCCGGACAGGGTACCCCCTATGGCTACACCTTC.

V usage is TRBV27 and J usage is TRBJ2-7; D tentatively fits TRBD1 or TRBD2 (5 bases each). The length of the CDR3 is 13 residues. The germline V gene has CDR1 MNHEY and CDR2 SMNVEV (reference sequence). The V gene lost 2 bases and the J gene lost 5 bases, with 10 bases spanning the gap. In nucleotides, the CDR3 is TGTGCCAGCAGTTTAGAGGGGTTCCACGAGCAGTACTTC. Residues: CASSLEGFHEQYF.

The gene calls are TRBV2 and TRBJ1-2; D remains ambiguous. With 6 bases removed from V and 6 bases from J, the gap between germline ends came to 14 bases. The CDR3 is 13 amino acids. Germline lookup yields CDR1 SNHLY and CDR2 FYNNEI. The CDR3: CASSALIANGYTF. Written as DNA, the CDR3 is TGTGCCAGCAGCGCCTTGATTGCAAATGGCTACACCTTC.